The T cell receptor beta chain described here comes from a study of shared clonotypes between healthy human individuals. Points from the study as a whole: The sharing of about 5% of naive CD4 clonotypes was seen across a few donors. Estimated richness was generally greater in naive than memory subsets.

The study drew all its donors from Caucasian adults living in Nashville, Tennessee. This clone was counted between two and nine times. Its target is not known. The junction had 13 bases not matched to a gene; V was cut back by 4 bases and J by 17 bases. The CDR3 is made up of 13 amino acids. Germline CDR1 and CDR2: MNHNY and SVGAGI (reference sequence). Original processing notes: Junction-only immunoSEQ sequences carried no quality scores, so filtering differed. Method: immunoSEQ multiplex PCR; TCRdb's copy keeps in-frame clones and lacks some. V, J and clone size are those of that table, while D and trimming were read from the DNA. Among about a million clones listed, more than 60% were seen once.

The genes are TRBV6-6 and TRBJ1-4; 7 nucleotides align to TRBD1. What was sequenced was memory CD4+ T cells sorted from blood. The subset was: CD45RA-negative fraction. The TCR sequence derives from a man aged 18-30 years in good health. This CDR3 reads CASSFSAGTADFF. The CDR3 DNA is TGTGCCAGCAGTTTCTCCGCCGGGACAGCCGATTTTTTT.